This T cell receptor (beta chain) came from a study of human T cells and chemical hapten exposure. The time point: pre-sensitization, week 0. Specified treatment: therapeutic diphenylcyclopropenone sensitization with weekly scalp DPC. One entry per CDR3 protein, called by TCRdb with MiXCR from the RACE reads. The table lists some 330,000 distinct CDR3 sequences, about 5% of them singletons, with over 7% in the top ten. The material was whole blood, obtained in connection with sensitization to the hapten diphenylcyclopropenone (DPC). This TCR derives from a woman between 18 and 30 years old with alopecia areata. Some clones in this sample may be carry-over from other donors' samples.

The CDR3 protein is CAISTGDTGELFF. The DNA of the CDR3 is TGTGCCATCAGTACGGGGGACACCGGGGAGCTGTTTTTT. This rearrangement joins TRBV10-3 to TRBJ2-2; tentative D call: TRBD2 (6 bases). Trimming removed 5 bases at V and 3 bases at J, with 7 bases between. The length of the CDR3 is 13 residues. The germline V gene encodes CDR1 ENHRY and CDR2 SYGVKD.